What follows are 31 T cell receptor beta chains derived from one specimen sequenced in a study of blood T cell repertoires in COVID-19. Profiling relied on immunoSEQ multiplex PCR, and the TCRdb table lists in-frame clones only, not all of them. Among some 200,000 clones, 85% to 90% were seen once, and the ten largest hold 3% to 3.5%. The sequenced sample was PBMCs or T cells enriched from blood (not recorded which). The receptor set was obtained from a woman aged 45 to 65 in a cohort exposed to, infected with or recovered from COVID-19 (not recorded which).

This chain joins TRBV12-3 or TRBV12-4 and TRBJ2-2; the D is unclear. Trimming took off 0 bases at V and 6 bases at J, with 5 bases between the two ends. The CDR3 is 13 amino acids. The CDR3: CASSLASAGELFF. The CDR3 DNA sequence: TGTGCCAGCAGTTTAGCGTCGGCCGGGGAGCTGTTTTTT.

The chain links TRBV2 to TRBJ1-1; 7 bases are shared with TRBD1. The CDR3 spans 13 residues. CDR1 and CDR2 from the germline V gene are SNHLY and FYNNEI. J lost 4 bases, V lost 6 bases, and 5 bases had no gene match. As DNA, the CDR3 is TGTGCCAGCAGAGGGGGCAGGGGCACTGAAGCTTTCTTT. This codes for CASRGGRGTEAFF.

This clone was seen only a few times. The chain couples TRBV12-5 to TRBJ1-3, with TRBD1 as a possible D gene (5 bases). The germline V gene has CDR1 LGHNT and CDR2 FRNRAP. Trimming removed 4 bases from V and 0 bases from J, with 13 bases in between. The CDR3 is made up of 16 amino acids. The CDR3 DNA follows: TGTGCTAGTGGTTCGGACCAGGGCTACTCTGGAAACACCATATATTTT. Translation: CASGSDQGYSGNTIYF.

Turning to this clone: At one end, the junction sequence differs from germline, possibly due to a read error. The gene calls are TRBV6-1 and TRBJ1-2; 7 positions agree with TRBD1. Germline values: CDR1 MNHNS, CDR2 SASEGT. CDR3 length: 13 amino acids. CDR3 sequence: CASRDRAPYGYTF. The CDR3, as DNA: TGTGCCAGCCGTGACAGGGCACCCTATGGCTACACCTTC.

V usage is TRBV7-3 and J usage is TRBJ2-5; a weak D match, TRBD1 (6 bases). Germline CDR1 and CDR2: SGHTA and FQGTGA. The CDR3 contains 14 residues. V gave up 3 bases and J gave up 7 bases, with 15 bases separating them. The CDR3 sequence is CASSLDSQKGTQYF. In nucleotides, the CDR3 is TGTGCCAGCAGCTTGGACAGCCAGAAGGGGACCCAGTACTTC.

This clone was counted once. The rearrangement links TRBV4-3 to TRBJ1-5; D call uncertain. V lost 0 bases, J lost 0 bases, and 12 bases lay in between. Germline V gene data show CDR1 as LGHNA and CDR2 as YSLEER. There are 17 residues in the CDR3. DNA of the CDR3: TGCGCCAGCAGCCAAGACTGGCAACCAGATAGCAATCAGCCCCAGCATTTT. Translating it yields CASSQDWQPDSNQPQHF.

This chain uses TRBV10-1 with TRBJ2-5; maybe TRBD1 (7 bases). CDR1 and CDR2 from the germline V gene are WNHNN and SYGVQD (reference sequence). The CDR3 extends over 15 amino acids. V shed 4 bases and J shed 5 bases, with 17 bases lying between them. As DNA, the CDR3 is TGCGCCAGCAGTGGACAGGGTACGGGGAGGGAGACCCAGTACTTC. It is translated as CASSGQGTGRETQYF.

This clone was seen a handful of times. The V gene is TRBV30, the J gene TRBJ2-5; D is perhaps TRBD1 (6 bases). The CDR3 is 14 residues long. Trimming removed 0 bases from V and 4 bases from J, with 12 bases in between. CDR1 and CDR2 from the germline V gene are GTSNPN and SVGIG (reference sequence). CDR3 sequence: CAWSVLGAGETQYF. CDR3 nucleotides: TGTGCCTGGAGTGTACTGGGGGCCGGAGAGACCCAGTACTTC.

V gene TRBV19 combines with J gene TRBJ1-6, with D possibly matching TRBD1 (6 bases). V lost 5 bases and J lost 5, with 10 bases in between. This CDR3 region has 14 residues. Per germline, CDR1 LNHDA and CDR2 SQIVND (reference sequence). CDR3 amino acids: CASSARDNNSPLHF. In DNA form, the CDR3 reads TGTGCCAGTAGTGCCCGGGACAATAATTCACCCCTCCACTTT.

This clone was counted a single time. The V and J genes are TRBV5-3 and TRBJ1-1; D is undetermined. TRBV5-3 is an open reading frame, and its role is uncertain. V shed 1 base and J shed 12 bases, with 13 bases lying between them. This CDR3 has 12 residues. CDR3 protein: CARSLTIRTTFF. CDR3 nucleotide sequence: TGTGCCAGAAGCTTGACGATTAGAACGACTTTCTTT.

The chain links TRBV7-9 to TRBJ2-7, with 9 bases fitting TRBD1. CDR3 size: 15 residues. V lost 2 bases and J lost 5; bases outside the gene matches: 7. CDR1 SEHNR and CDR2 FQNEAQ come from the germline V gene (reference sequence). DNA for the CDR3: TGTGCCAGCAGCTTATTTGCGGACAGGGGTCACGAGCAGTACTTC. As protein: CASSLFADRGHEQYF.

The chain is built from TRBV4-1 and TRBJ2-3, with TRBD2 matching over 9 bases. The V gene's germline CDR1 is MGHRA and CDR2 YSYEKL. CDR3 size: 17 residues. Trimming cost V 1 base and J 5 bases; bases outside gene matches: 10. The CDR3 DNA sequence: TGCGCCAGCAGCCAAGGCGGGGCGGGGGGGCTAATAGATACGCAGTATTTT. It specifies CASSQGGAGGLIDTQYF.

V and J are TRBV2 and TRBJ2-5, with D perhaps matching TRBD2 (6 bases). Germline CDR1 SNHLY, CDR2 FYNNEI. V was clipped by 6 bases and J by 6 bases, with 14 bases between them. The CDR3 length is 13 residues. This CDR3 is CASRGPGGQTQYF. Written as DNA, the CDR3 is TGTGCCAGCAGGGGGCCCGGGGGACAGACCCAGTACTTC.

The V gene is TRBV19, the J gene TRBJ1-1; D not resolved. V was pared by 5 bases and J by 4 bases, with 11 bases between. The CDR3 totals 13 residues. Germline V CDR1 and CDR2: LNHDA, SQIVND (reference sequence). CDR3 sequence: CASSVSTRTEAFF. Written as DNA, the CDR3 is TGTGCCAGTAGTGTGAGTACCCGCACTGAAGCTTTCTTT. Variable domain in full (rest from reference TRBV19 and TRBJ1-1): DGGITQSPKYLFRKEGQNVTLSCEQNLNHDAMYWYRQDPGQGLRLIYYSQIVNDFQKGDIAEGYSVSREKKESFPLTVTSAQKNPTAFYLCASSVSTRTEAFFGQGTRLTVV.

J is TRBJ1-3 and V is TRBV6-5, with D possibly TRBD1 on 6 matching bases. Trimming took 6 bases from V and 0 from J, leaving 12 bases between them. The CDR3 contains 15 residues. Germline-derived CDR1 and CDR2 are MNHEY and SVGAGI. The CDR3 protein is CASRKDRISGNTIYF. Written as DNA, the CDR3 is TGTGCCAGCAGAAAAGACAGGATCTCTGGAAACACCATATATTTT.

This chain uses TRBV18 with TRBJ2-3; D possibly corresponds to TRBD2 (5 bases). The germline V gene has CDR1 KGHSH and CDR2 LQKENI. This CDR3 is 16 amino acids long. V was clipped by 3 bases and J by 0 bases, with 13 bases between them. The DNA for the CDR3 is TGTGCCAGCTCACCGCCGGGATTCGCTAGCACAGATACGCAGTATTTT. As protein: CASSPPGFASTDTQYF.

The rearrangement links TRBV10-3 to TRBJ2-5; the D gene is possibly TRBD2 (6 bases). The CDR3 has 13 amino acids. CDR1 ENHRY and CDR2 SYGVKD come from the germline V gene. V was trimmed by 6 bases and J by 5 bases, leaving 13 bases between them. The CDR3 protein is CAIRAGDWETQYF. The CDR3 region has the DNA TGTGCCATCAGGGCCGGGGACTGGGAGACCCAGTACTTC.

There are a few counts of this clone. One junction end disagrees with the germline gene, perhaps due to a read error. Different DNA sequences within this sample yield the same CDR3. The CDR3 is CASSLAGGPGETQYF. Here the CDR3 DNA reads TGTGCCAGCAGCCTAGCGGGGGGGCCGGGAGAGACCCAGTACTTC. The chain joins TRBV7-2 to TRBJ2-5, with 12 bases lining up with TRBD2. The CDR3 runs 15 residues. The germline CDR1 and CDR2 sequences are SGHTA and FQGNSA. Supplemented by reference TRBV7-2 and TRBJ2-5, the full variable domain reads GAGVSQSPSNKVTEKGKDVELRCDPISGHTALYWYRQSLGQGLEFLIYFQGNSAPDKSGLPSDRFSAERTGGSVSTLTIQRTQQEDSAVYLCASSLAGGPGETQYFGPGTRLLVL.

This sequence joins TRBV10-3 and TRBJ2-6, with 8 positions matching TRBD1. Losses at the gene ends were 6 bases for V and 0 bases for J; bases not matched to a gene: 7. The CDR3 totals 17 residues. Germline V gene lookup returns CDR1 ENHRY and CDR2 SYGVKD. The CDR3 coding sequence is TGTGCCATCAGCGTGGGACAGGAGAGCTCTGGGGCCAACGTCCTGACTTTC. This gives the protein CAISVGQESSGANVLTF.

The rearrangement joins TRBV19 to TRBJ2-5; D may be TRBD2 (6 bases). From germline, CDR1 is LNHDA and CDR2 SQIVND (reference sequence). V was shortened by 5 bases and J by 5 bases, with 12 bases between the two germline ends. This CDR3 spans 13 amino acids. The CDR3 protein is CASSSGRGETQYF. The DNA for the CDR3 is TGTGCCAGTAGTTCGGGCCGGGGGGAGACCCAGTACTTC.

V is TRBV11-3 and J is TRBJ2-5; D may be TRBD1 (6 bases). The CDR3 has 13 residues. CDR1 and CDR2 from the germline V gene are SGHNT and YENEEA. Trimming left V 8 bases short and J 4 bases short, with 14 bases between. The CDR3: CASLCHRAETQYF. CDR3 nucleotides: TGTGCCAGCTTGTGTCACAGGGCAGAGACCCAGTACTTC.

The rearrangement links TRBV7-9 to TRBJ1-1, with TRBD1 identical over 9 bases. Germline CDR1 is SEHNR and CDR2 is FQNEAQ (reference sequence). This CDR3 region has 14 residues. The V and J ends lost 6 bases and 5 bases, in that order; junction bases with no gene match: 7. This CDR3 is CASSPDRGFTEAFF. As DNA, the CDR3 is TGTGCCAGCAGTCCTGACAGGGGGTTTACTGAAGCTTTCTTT.

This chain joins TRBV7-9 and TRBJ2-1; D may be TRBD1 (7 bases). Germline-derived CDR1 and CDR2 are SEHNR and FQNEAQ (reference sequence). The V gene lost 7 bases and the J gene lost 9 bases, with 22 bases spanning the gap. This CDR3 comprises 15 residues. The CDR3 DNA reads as TGTGCCAGCACCCCCAGGGGGGCTTACAGTACTGAGCAGTTCTTC. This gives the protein CASTPRGAYSTEQFF.

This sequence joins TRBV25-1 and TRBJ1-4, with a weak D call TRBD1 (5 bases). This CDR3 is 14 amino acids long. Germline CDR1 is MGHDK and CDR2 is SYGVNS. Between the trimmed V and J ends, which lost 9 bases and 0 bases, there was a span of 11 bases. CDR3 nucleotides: TGTGCCAGTTCCGAACAGGCAACTAATGAAAAACTGTTTTTT. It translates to CASSEQATNEKLFF.

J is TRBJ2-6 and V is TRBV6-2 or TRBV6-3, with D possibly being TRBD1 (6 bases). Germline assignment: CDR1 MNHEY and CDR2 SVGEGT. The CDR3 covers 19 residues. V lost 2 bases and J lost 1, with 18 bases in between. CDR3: CASSYAKDSELSGANVLTF. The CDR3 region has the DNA TGTGCCAGCAGTTACGCGAAGGACAGCGAATTATCTGGGGCCAACGTCCTGACTTTC.

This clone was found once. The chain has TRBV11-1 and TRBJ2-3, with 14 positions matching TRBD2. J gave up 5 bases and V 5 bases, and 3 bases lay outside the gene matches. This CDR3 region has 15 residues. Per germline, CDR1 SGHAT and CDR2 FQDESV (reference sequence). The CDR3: CASSAGLAGEDTQYF. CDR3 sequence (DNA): TGTGCCAGCAGCGCGGGACTAGCGGGGGAAGATACGCAGTATTTT. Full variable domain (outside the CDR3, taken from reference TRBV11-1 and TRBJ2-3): EAEVAQSPRYKITEKSQAVAFWCDPISGHATLYWYRQILGQGPELLVQFQDESVVDDSQLPKDRFSAERLKGVDSTLKIQPAELGDSAMYLCASSAGLAGEDTQYFGPGTRLTVL.

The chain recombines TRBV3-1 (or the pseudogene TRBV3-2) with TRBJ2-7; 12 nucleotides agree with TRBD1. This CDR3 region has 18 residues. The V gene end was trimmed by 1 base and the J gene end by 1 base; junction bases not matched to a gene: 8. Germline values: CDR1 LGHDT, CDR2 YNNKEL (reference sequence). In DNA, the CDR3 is TGTGCCAGCAGCCAAGGGCGGGACAGGGGGCGCTTTTCCTACGAGCAGTACTTC. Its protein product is CASSQGRDRGRFSYEQYF.

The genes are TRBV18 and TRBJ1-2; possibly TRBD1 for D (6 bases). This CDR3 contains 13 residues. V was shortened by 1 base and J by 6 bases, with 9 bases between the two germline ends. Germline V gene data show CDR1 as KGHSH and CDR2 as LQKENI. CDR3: CASSPRDTDGYTF. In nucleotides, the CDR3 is TGTGCCAGCTCACCACGGGACACAGATGGCTACACCTTC.

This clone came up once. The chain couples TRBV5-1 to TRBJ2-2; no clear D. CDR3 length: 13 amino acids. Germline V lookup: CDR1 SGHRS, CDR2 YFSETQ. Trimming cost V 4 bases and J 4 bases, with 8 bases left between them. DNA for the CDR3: TGCGCCAGCAGCCCACTTCTCACCGGGGAGCTGTTTTTT. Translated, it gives CASSPLLTGELFF. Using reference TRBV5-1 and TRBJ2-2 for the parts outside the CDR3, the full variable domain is KAGVTQTPRYLIKTRGQQVTLSCSPISGHRSVSWYQQTPGQGLQFLFEYFSETQRNKGNFPGRFSGRQFSNSRSEMNVSTLELGDSALYLCASSPLLTGELFFGEGSRLTVL.

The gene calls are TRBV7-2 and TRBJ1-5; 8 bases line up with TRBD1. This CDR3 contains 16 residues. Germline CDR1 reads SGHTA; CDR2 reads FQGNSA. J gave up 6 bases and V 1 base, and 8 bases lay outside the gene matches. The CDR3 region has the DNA TGTGCCAGCAGCTTAGGGGCCAGGGGGCTCGGTCAGCCCCAGCATTTT. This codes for CASSLGARGLGQPQHF.

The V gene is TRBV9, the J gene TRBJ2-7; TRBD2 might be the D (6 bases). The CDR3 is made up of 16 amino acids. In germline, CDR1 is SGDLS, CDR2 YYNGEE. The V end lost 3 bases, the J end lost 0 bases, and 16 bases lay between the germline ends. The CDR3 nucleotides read TGTGCCAGCAGCGGTTACCGGGACGGGAGCTCCTACGAGCAGTACTTC. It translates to CASSGYRDGSSYEQYF.